This T cell receptor beta chain appears in the sequencing data of a study of T-cell memory formation after mild COVID-19 (dated by TCRdb to 2020 to 2023). Turning to the overall study: Most TCR sequence clusters were specific to one of the two donors. Longitudinal TCRalpha and TCRbeta repertoire sequencing tracked T-cell clones expanding and contracting after mild COVID-19 in a couple of donors. Two young, previously healthy adult volunteers made up the cohort, one male and one female. Study-wide conclusions, independent of this receptor: The detection of some responding clones in pre-infection memory suggests that pre-existing cross-reactive memory T cells joined the SARS-CoV-2 response. From day 15 to 85, contracting clones showed balanced CD4/CD8 phenotypes, whereas a second wave of clones that expanded from day 15 to 37 leaned towards CD4+. The study included only a couple of mild cases, and larger cohorts that include severe cases with pre-infection samples were judged to be necessary. Whether the second-wave clones peaking on day 37 were SARS-CoV-2 specific was not confirmed. Contracting CD4+ clones were found mainly in CM and EM memory subsets, while CD8+ clones were enriched in EMRA.

From the cysteine through the phenylalanine, the CDR3 covers 15 amino acids. The kept DNA is CDR3 alone, 45 bases in frame from the first base. V lost 7 bases and J lost 7 bases, and the count of bases not matched to a germline gene is 10. Instrument used: Illumina NovaSeq 6000. Using 5'RACE with constant-segment primers, TCRalpha and TCRbeta cDNA libraries were constructed, with sample barcodes and unique molecular identifiers added in the process. Trizol reagent was used to extract RNA from every sample. The libraries were amplified in two PCR steps, and the second step added a second sample barcode and Illumina TruSeq adapters. Sequencing of libraries was performed on an Illumina NovaSeq with 2 x 150 bp paired-end reads. The authors' pipeline ran thus. With migec v1.2.7, reads were demultiplexed and then collapsed into UMI-guided consensus sequences. Using mixcr v2.1.11, the UMI consensuses were aligned to TRA and TRB V and J templates and assembled into clonotypes. A clonotype was counted as expanded or contracted only when both edgeR and NoisET called the clonotype significant, with the noise models trained on biological replicates. edgeR calls used a false discovery rate-adjusted p below 0.01 and a log2 fold-change threshold of 1. As an exploratory analysis of dynamics, max-normalized trajectories of the 1000 most abundant clonotypes were examined with PCA combined with hierarchical clustering. Separately sequenced CD4+ and CD8+ repertoires were used to assign the CD4 or CD8 phenotype of responding clones. TCRdb reprocessing: public reads trimmed at Q25 with fastp, clones called with MiXCR, in-frame beta chains kept. Rows merge per CDR3 protein into single entries with the most common DNA and genes. TCRdb, not the original authors, processed these V and J calls. The sample profile shows over 95,000 distinct CDR3 sequences; 22% of them were found once. The ten largest clones capture approximately 41% of the sample.

This clonotype was counted a few times. What this receptor recognizes is not known. No base quality values were provided; no much bigger clone lies one nucleotide off. PBMCs were isolated by Ficoll-Paque density gradient centrifugation. This receptor was identified in a man between 18 and 29 years old who had mild COVID-19 (a few samples of this study predate the infection). The sample titles of this study are shuffled in the database, so cell type and time point are left out; the donor was told from shared clones. Recombination linked TRBV12-3 or TRBV12-4 to TRBJ1-3, with 10 bases matching TRBD1. Sequencing input: PBMCs or a T cell subset sorted from them (not recorded which). This receptor carries the CDR3 CASTPEGQGWNTIYF. The DNA reads as follows: TGTGCCAGCACACCGGAGGGACAGGGGTGGAACACCATATATTTT.